Below, 21 T cell receptor beta chains from the same sample are listed, as sequenced in a study of T cell responses to AZD1222 COVID-19 vaccine. The assay was immunoSEQ multiplex PCR, and TCRdb's table has in-frame clones only and misses some. The table has approximately 200,000 clones, 80% to 90% seen once. The sequences come from peripheral blood, collected on day 0 of MenACWY control vaccination. The receptors shown here come from an adult in good health.

The chain uses TRBV2 and TRBJ2-5; a weak D match, TRBD2 (5 bases). Trimming removed 3 bases at V and 2 bases at J, with 10 bases between. The CDR3 extends over 14 amino acids. CDR1 and CDR2 (germline): SNHLY, FYNNEI. CDR3 loop: CASSDLARQETQYF. CDR3 nucleotides: TGTGCCAGCAGTGATCTAGCCAGACAAGAGACCCAGTACTTC.

V usage is TRBV19 and J usage is TRBJ1-5; possible D gene TRBD1, 6 bases. The germline CDR1 and CDR2 sequences are LNHDA and SQIVND (reference sequence). CDR3 length: 14 amino acids. V was clipped by 7 bases and J by 7 bases, with 17 bases between them. As DNA, the CDR3 is TGTGCCAGTACCGCGACAGGTTCGGGACAGCCCCAGCATTTT. Its translation: CASTATGSGQPQHF.

V is TRBV28 and J is TRBJ2-7; D unclear. The V gene's germline CDR1 is MDHEN and CDR2 SYDVKM. The CDR3 is made up of 13 amino acids. Deletions cut 3 bases from V and 4 bases from J, with 10 bases between. CDR3 DNA: TGTGCCAGCAGTTTTGGCAGTCCTTACGAGCAGTACTTC. Translating gives CASSFGSPYEQYF.

The CDR3 DNA sequence: TGTGCCAGCAGTAGGGCGGATGGAAACACCATATATTTT. Residues: CASSRADGNTIYF. J is TRBJ1-3 and V is TRBV28; no firm D call. CDR1 is MDHEN and CDR2 is SYDVKM in the germline V gene. Trimming took 5 bases from V and 3 from J, leaving 8 bases between them. CDR3 size: 13 residues.

The chain employs TRBV19 and TRBJ2-6, with 9 bases identical to TRBD1. The V and J ends lost 4 bases and 0 bases, in that order; junction bases with no gene match: 13. The CDR3 is made up of 20 amino acids. Per germline, CDR1 LNHDA and CDR2 SQIVND (reference sequence). This CDR3 reads CASSKISGGTGISGANVLTF. CDR3 in DNA: TGTGCCAGTAGTAAAATATCAGGAGGGACAGGGATCTCTGGGGCCAACGTCCTGACTTTC.

The chain has TRBV5-1 and TRBJ2-5; 8 bases line up with TRBD1. The CDR3 contains 15 residues. Trimming removed 1 base from V and 0 bases from J; junction bases left unmatched: 2. CDR1 and CDR2 (germline): SGHRS, YFSETQ. The CDR3 region has the DNA TGCGCCAGCAGCTTGCCGGACAGGGACCAAGAGACCCAGTACTTC. It is translated as CASSLPDRDQETQYF.

The J gene is TRBJ2-7, the V gene TRBV14; 7 positions agree with TRBD1. The germline V gene has CDR1 SGHDN and CDR2 FVKESK. The CDR3 is made up of 12 amino acids. J lost 4 bases, V lost 4 bases, and 1 base had no gene match. The CDR3: CASSPTGYEQYF. The CDR3 nucleotides are TGTGCCAGCAGCCCGACAGGGTACGAGCAGTACTTC.

The table lists this clone with a few counts. V is TRBV27 and J is TRBJ1-2, with 7 bases matching TRBD1. V lost 6 bases, J lost 4 bases, and 14 bases stayed unmatched. Germline CDR1 is MNHEY and CDR2 is SMNVEV (reference sequence). This CDR3 is built from 16 residues. The CDR3, as DNA: TGTGCCAGCAGCCGAAGCCAGCGGGCAGGGGGCTATGGCTACACCTTC. Amino acid sequence: CASSRSQRAGGYGYTF.

V usage is TRBV6-5 and J usage is TRBJ1-3, with D possibly TRBD1 on 6 matching bases. The CDR3 is made up of 15 amino acids. The V end lost 6 bases, the J end lost 1 base, and 13 bases lay between the germline ends. Germline loops: CDR1 MNHEY, CDR2 SVGAGI. The CDR3 loop reads CASSLTGTSGNTIYF. The CDR3 DNA is TGTGCCAGCAGCTTAACAGGGACTTCTGGAAACACCATATATTTT.

This chain connects TRBV18 to TRBJ2-2; TRBD2 matches at 13 bases. Germline lookup yields CDR1 KGHSH and CDR2 LQKENI. There are 16 residues in the CDR3. V lost 3 bases to trimming and J lost 7 bases; unmatched junction nucleotides: 5. Written as DNA, the CDR3 is TGTGCCAGCTCACCGGGACTAGCGGGACACGGCGGGGAGCTGTTTTTT. The encoded protein is CASSPGLAGHGGELFF.

The J gene is TRBJ2-7, the V gene TRBV5-1; 12 bases map to TRBD1. The CDR3 sequence is 15 residues long. The J segment lost 5 bases and the V segment lost 3 bases, leaving 6 bases of the junction unmatched. From germline, CDR1 is SGHRS and CDR2 YFSETQ. This CDR3 is CASSSFGTGGDEQYF. CDR3 coding DNA: TGCGCCAGCAGCTCGTTCGGGACAGGGGGCGACGAGCAGTACTTC.

This chain uses TRBV2 with TRBJ2-2, with D possibly being TRBD1 or TRBD2 (6 bases each). The V gene lost 6 bases and the J gene lost 6 bases, with 14 bases spanning the gap. The CDR3 covers 14 residues. Germline lookup yields CDR1 SNHLY and CDR2 FYNNEI. The CDR3 DNA follows: TGTGCCAGCAGGGCGACGGGGGCGTCCGGGGAGCTGTTTTTT. Translation gives CASRATGASGELFF.

This sequence joins TRBV4-2 and TRBJ2-7; 10 bases are a match to TRBD1. The V and J ends lost 1 base and 5 bases, in that order; junction bases with no gene match: 8. The CDR3 consists of 16 residues. From germline, CDR1 is LGHNA and CDR2 YNFKEQ. CDR3 sequence reads: CASSQAAGTGVDEQYF. CDR3 nucleotides: TGTGCCAGCAGCCAAGCAGCCGGGACAGGGGTCGACGAGCAGTACTTC.

The V call is TRBV4-1, the J call TRBJ1-3, with a weak D call TRBD1 (6 bases). V dropped 1 base and J dropped 3 bases, with 10 bases sitting between them. Germline V gene data show CDR1 as MGHRA and CDR2 as YSYEKL. This CDR3 region has 15 residues. CDR3: CASSQATGSGNTIYF. In DNA, the CDR3 is TGCGCCAGCAGCCAAGCCACAGGGAGTGGAAACACCATATATTTT.

CDR3 coding DNA: TGTGCCAGCAGTTACGGACTAGCGGCAAATGAGCAGTTCTTC. Protein: CASSYGLAANEQFF. V usage is TRBV6-5 and J usage is TRBJ2-1, with TRBD2 matching 10 bases. Per germline, CDR1 MNHEY and CDR2 SVGAGI. The CDR3 length is 14 residues. Trimming took 2 bases from V and 7 from J; bases not matched to a gene: 2.

V and J are TRBV6-5 and TRBJ2-1, with TRBD2 as a possible D gene (5 bases). Germline CDR1 reads MNHEY; CDR2 reads SVGAGI. CDR3 length: 15 amino acids. V was clipped by 9 bases and J by 0 bases, with 15 bases between them. The CDR3 DNA sequence: TGTGCCAGTGGCTCTAGCTCGAGCTCCTACAATGAGCAGTTCTTC. Amino acid sequence: CASGSSSSSYNEQFF.

This clone is a singleton in its sample. The rearrangement uses TRBV3-1 (or the pseudogene TRBV3-2) and TRBJ2-3; D is uncertain. The germline gives CDR1 LGHDT, CDR2 YNNKEL (reference sequence). The CDR3 has 12 amino acids. V was shortened by 0 bases and J by 6 bases, with 4 bases between the two germline ends. This CDR3 is CASSQDADTQYF. In DNA form, the CDR3 reads TGTGCCAGCAGCCAAGACGCGGATACGCAGTATTTT.

This sequence joins TRBV14 and TRBJ2-7, with 8 bases identical to TRBD2. The CDR3 length is 15 residues. V trimming: 3 bases; J trimming: 4 bases; junction bases outside the gene matches: 8. Per germline, CDR1 SGHDN and CDR2 FVKESK. DNA for the CDR3: TGTGCCAGCAGCCATGATAGCGGGGCACCATACGAGCAGTACTTC. Translation: CASSHDSGAPYEQYF.

This clone was detected once. The chain recombines TRBV19 with TRBJ1-1, with a weak D call TRBD1 (6 bases). This CDR3 is 15 amino acids long. With 3 bases removed from V and 3 bases from J, the gap between germline ends came to 14 bases. CDR1 and CDR2 (germline): LNHDA, SQIVND (reference sequence). CDR3 residues: CASSIDGGYDTEAFF. CDR3 nucleotides: TGTGCCAGTAGTATCGACGGGGGCTATGACACTGAAGCTTTCTTT. The full variable domain, rest sourced from reference TRBV19 and TRBJ1-1, is DGGITQSPKYLFRKEGQNVTLSCEQNLNHDAMYWYRQDPGQGLRLIYYSQIVNDFQKGDIAEGYSVSREKKESFPLTVTSAQKNPTAFYLCASSIDGGYDTEAFFGQGTRLTVV.

This clone has just a few counts. The chain employs TRBV14 and TRBJ1-1; D is uncertain. The CDR3 is made up of 14 amino acids. V lost 4 bases to trimming and J lost 5 bases, with 14 bases between them. In germline, CDR1 is SGHDN, CDR2 FVKESK. This CDR3 reads CASSRGPGETEAFF. The CDR3 region has the DNA TGTGCCAGCAGCCGCGGACCAGGTGAAACTGAAGCTTTCTTT.

V usage is TRBV9 and J usage is TRBJ2-2, with 10 bases matching TRBD2. This CDR3 has 18 residues. The V gene end was trimmed by 0 bases and the J gene end by 7 bases; junction bases not matched to a gene: 12. The V gene's germline CDR1 is SGDLS and CDR2 YYNGEE. The CDR3 here is CASSVDALAGDLHGELFF. The CDR3 nucleotides are TGTGCCAGCAGCGTAGACGCGCTAGCGGGAGATCTCCACGGGGAGCTGTTTTTT. The full variable domain, with the rest looked up from reference TRBV9 and TRBJ2-2, is DSGVTQTPKHLITATGQRVTLRCSPRSGDLSVYWYQQSLDQGLQFLIQYYNGEERAKGNILERFSAQQFPDLHSELNLSSLELGDSALYFCASSVDALAGDLHGELFFGEGSRLTVL.